This T cell receptor (beta chain) was documented in a study of blood T cells in healthy people across ages. Study-level points and caveats: Naive T cell percentage and TCR beta diversity correlated strongly.

About this clonotype: Its antigen is not identified.

Every sample yielded at least 7 million isolated PBMCs. A J-beta primer mix and a sample-barcoded 5' primer were used in a second PCR of roughly 7 to 12 cycles. Each cDNA molecule was tagged by a template-switch adaptor with 12 random nucleotides. From each sample, at least 3 million paired-end reads containing CDR3 were obtained. TCRdb re-called the 5' RACE reads with MiXCR, one entry per CDR3 protein. Altogether roughly 680,000 distinct CDR3 sequences are present, under 25% being singletons, with the ten largest covering 3.6%. The CDR3 spans 18 residues. Germline assignment: CDR1 LGHNA and CDR2 YSLEER. With V trimmed by 1 base and J by 2 bases, 7 bases remained unmatched.

This TCR derives from an older man in good health. The V and J genes are TRBV4-3 and TRBJ2-4; the match to TRBD2 covers 11 bases. Sequencing was carried out using blood. The DNA of the CDR3 is TGCGCCAGCAGCCAAGGCCCAGGACTAGCGGGCCCCAAAAACATTCAGTACTTC. It yields the protein CASSQGPGLAGPKNIQYF.